This T cell receptor beta chain was found in a study of cytomegalovirus exposure and HLA in healthy donors (dated by TCRdb to about 2017). Regarding the study in general: According to an earlier analysis of a few hundred of the donors, about 179 million T cells yielded 117 million unique TCR beta sequences and around 300 Gb of sequence data. About 310 gigabases of sequencing data and 78 million or so unique TCR sequences were included in an early release covering about 600 HLA-typed donors. Among the roughly 400 genotyped donors, approximately 81% belonged to the genetic ancestry cluster associated with self-reported Caucasian donors. The study aimed to test whether cataloging public T cell receptors could reveal signatures of past pathogen exposure. The study used immunosequencing to profile the T cell repertoires of 600 to 850 subjects and linked those repertoires to cytomegalovirus serostatus. In addition to the first cohort of 666 subjects, a separate validation cohort of approximately 130 different subjects was used. To predict cytomegalovirus infection status, the study combined high-throughput TCR immunosequencing, statistical association of individual TCRs with disease status, and machine learning. To study patterns of TCR occurrence, a later analysis re-analyzed previously published TCR beta repertoires from 666 donors and added high-resolution HLA genotyping. In the later analysis, no new phenotypic data were used to find candidate immune exposures; instead, reliance was placed on TCR beta sequences and their occurrence across donors. In an earlier analysis of 550 to 700 of the donors, high-throughput TCR beta sequencing was used to judge whether each TCR beta V gene segment behaved as functional or pseudogenic. Donor age, sex, ethnicity and CMV serostatus were collected together with the repertoire data. Genome-wide SNP genotypes for about 60% of the roughly 700 donors were used in a later genetic analysis, which treated that subset as a discovery cohort. Every discovery cohort repertoire had been produced on one sequencing platform. HLA typing covered class I and class II loci at four-digit resolution. Typing coverage varied by locus: roughly 620-640 donors for A, B, C, DRB1 and DQB1; about 520 for DQA1; around 570 for DPA1; roughly 450 for DPB1. About five DR-DQ haplotypes were treated as single units for association and clustering because of strong linkage in the cohort. Across 398 genotyped donors of the cohort, an average of roughly 230,000 unique TCR beta nucleotide sequences per donor were sequenced, and around 19% of those sequences were non-productive.

In total, fewer than 750 healthy bone marrow donors made up the cohort. At the time of sampling, all cohort members were nominally healthy, though unrecorded immune exposures were likely present. The donor was CMV seropositive and was included in the group of 250 to 300 seropositive cohort members. A peripheral blood sample was provided by each donor, and peripheral blood mononuclear cells were used for TCR beta sequencing. Genomic DNA extraction from the blood cell samples was performed with the Qiagen DNeasy Blood Extraction Kit. What the research found in general, with its limitations: At a false discovery rate of 0.05, a later analysis linked about 16,000 TCR beta sequences to specific HLA alleles. It was suggested by the authors that the approach could potentially be generalized to other disease states and immunological phenotypes. According to a later analysis, parvovirus B19, influenza, CMV and Epstein-Barr virus appeared linked to several top co-occurrence clusters. An association between a missense DCLRE1C variant and V-gene and J-gene trimming of TCR beta chains was found in a later genetic analysis and replicated in an independent cohort. Strong co-occurrence of HLA alleles, especially DR and DQ, made assigning TCR associations to individual alleles difficult. In an earlier analysis of 587 of the donors, most TCR beta V segments appeared in productive rearrangements about 87% or about 30% of the time, broadly matching IMGT annotations. A later analysis found that HLA-associated TCR beta chains were more clonally expanded and had lower generation probabilities than equally common non-associated chains. This cohort had only TCR beta chains sequenced, and the lack of alpha or paired-chain data limited which features could be detected. Presence/absence analyses assumed roughly uniform sequencing depth across donors, an assumption that may not hold. In a later analysis, most CMV-associated TCR beta chains were found to appear HLA-restricted, with HLA associations seemingly driven largely by CMV exposure. A later genetic analysis reported fewer N-insertions in productive TCRs among donors in an Asian-associated ancestry cluster than the roughly 620-donor mean. The study listed approximately 150 TCR beta chains as associated with cytomegalovirus. Because counts were too low, some 16 rarely observed V segments, including chromosome 9 orphons, were excluded from the earlier analysis of 587 of the donors. Linkage disequilibrium might explain the correlated functional status among segregating V segments, but an unknown experimental factor could not be excluded. A further reported finding was that TCR beta sequences accurately predicted the HLA-A and HLA-B alleles for most subjects in the first cohort. In both the original and validation cohorts, the classifier was reported to diagnose cytomegalovirus status with high specificity and sensitivity. According to a later analysis, TCR association rates differed among HLA loci, with DRB1 alleles showing the most associated TCRs and HLA-C alleles showing the fewest. The sequencing pipeline was judged likely to have produced a cluster of highly shared sequence variants as a technical artifact. While some public TCRs were present in many individuals, most TCR sequences turned up only very rarely across donors. A few of the identified cytomegalovirus-associated TCR beta chains were confirmed in vitro to be specific for cytomegalovirus antigens. Because HLA typing was unavailable for some donors at each locus, only the typed subset was used in association tests. For the cohort, immune exposure information was limited to CMV serostatus.

Libraries were built with the immunoSEQ multiplex PCR assay. For the multiplex PCR, a mixture combining 60 forward primers for TCR Vbeta segments and 13 reverse primers for TCR Jbeta segments was used. A multiplex PCR assay on genomic DNA amplified the CDR3 region of rearranged TCR beta genes. The amplified TCR beta libraries were sequenced on the Illumina HiSeq System as 87-base-pair reads. From the authors' description of their analysis: Across the 700 or so repertoires, a later analysis counted roughly 77 million unique TCR beta chains, 9 million to 14 million of which were shared by at least two donors. Raw reads were error-corrected and collapsed into unique sequences by a nearest-neighbor algorithm in which closely related sequences were merged to remove PCR and sequencing errors. CDR3 sequences were aligned to IMGT reference sequences to assign V, D and J gene segments. For a sequence to be retained, a match of at least six nucleotides to both a V gene segment and a J gene segment was required. Rearrangements were classified as productive when the CDR3 lacked stop codons and remained in frame with V and J, and all other rearrangements were classified as non-productive. Following IMGT convention, CDR3 was defined as the stretch from the second conserved V-encoded cysteine up to the conserved J-encoded phenylalanine. The earlier analysis of around 640 of the donors excluded sequences that lacked an unambiguous match to a single V gene segment. An earlier analysis of around 600 of the donors classified V segments as functional when productive rearrangements were above 56.7% and as segregating when the standard deviation between donors was above 5%. A statistical classification framework was developed to diagnose cytomegalovirus status using the catalog of TCR beta chain sequences. A later analysis assigned V and J genes by comparing TCR nucleotide sequences with IMGT/GENE-DB human TR gene sequences. In a later analysis, CDR3 sequences and most-parsimonious VDJ recombination scenarios were assigned using the TCRdist pipeline. In a later analysis, each TCR beta chain was defined by its CDR3 amino acid sequence together with its V-gene family, and reads without a unique V-gene family were excluded. To address suspected cross-contamination and a sequencing artifact, a later analysis removed 592 highly shared, low-generation-probability nucleotide sequences. In a later analysis, a clonal expansion index for each public chain was calculated from normalized within-repertoire ranks of inferred template counts. In a later analysis, generation probabilities were computed with a VDJ recombination model fitted to out-of-frame rearrangements, and the resulting probabilities were checked against IGoR. In a later analysis, TCR-TCR, TCR-HLA and TCR-CMV co-occurrence was scored with hypergeometric tests, and a repertoire-size bias correction was applied to TCR pairs. False discovery rates were estimated in a later analysis by permuting HLA or CMV assignments 20 times. A later analysis grouped co-occurring TCRs with DBSCAN, adding TCRdist sequence similarity when clustering within HLA-allele-positive subsets. Repertoires with fewer than 30,000 or more than 120,000 public chains were left out of co-occurrence clustering, as were four to six repertoires with anomalous nucleotide sharing. TCRdb took this table from immuneACCESS and kept in-frame rearrangements with V and J called. Such tables lack part of the clones; where checked against another copy, unresolved V genes explain under half of the gap, and the rest is unexplained. V and J calls and clone size are copied from that table; D and trimming were computed from the DNA. This sample's listing comprises more than 55,000 clones. The ten largest clones capture roughly 4.7% of the sample.

Concerning this clone itself: Which antigen it targets is not known.

The receptor was derived from a woman in her thirties or forties in good health and CMV-seropositive. The sequencing sample was made of PBMCs.

The DNA reads as follows: TGTGCCAGCAGCTTAGGGTCGGGGAGCTCCTACGAGCAGTACTTC. Its protein is CASSLGSGSSYEQYF. The V and J segments used are TRBV7-2 and TRBJ2-7; TRBD2 could be the D gene, as 5 bases match. The CDR3 starts with the cysteine, ends with the phenylalanine, and has 15 residues. The sequence is cut down to CDR3 DNA, 45 bases in frame from base 1. From the germline V gene, CDR1 is SGHTA and CDR2 is FQGNSA. V lost 1 base and J lost 0 bases; the stretch between them is 10 bases long.